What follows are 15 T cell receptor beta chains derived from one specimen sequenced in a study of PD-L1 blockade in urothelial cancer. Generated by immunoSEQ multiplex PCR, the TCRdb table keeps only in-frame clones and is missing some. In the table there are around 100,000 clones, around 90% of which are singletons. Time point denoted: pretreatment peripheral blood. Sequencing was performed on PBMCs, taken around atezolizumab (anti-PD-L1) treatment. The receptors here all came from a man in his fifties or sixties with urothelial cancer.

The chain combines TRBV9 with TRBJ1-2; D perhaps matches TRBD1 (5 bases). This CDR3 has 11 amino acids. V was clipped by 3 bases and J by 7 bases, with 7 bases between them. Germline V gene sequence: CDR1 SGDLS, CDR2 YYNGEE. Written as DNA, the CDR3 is TGTGCCAGCAGCGCGGGGGGTGGCTACACCTTC. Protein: CASSAGGGYTF.

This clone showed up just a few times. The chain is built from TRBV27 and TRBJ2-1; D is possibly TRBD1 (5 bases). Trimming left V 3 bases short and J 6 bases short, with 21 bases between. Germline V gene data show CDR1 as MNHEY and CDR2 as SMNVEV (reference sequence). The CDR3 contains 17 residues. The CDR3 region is CASSLGPPGRLGNEQFF. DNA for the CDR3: TGTGCCAGCAGTTTGGGGCCACCGGGCCGACTGGGCAATGAGCAGTTCTTC.

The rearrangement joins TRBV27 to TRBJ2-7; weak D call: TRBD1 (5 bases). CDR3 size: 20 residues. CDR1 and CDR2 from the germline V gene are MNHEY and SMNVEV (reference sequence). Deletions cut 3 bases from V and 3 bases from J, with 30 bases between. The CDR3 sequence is CASSFRWGSSEQDINYEQYF. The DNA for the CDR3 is TGTGCCAGCAGTTTTAGGTGGGGATCTAGTGAGCAGGACATTAACTACGAGCAGTACTTC.

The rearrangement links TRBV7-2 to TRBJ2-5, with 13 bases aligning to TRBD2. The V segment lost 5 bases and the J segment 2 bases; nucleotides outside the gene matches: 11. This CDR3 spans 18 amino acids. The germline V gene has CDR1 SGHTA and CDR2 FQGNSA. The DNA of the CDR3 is TGTGCCAGCAGCCCCCGACTAGCGGGGGGCCTTACTCAAGAGACCCAGTACTTC. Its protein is CASSPRLAGGLTQETQYF.

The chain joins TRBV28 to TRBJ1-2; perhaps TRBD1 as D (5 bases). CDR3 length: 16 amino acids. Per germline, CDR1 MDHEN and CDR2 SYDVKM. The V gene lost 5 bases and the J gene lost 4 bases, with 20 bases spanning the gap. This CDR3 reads CASSQPGRRGPYGYTF. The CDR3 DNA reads TGTGCCAGCAGTCAACCGGGGAGGAGGGGTCCCTATGGCTACACCTTC.

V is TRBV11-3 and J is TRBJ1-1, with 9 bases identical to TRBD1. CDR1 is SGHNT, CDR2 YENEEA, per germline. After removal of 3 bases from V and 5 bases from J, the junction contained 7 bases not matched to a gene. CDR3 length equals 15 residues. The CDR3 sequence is CASSLQTGGGTEAFF. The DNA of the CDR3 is TGTGCCAGCAGCTTGCAAACAGGGGGCGGAACTGAAGCTTTCTTT.

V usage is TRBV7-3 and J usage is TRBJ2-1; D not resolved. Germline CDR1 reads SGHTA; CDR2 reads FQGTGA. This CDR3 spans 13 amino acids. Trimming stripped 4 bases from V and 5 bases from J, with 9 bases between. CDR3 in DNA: TGTGCCAGCAGCTCATACTTGCACAATGAGCAGTTCTTC. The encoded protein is CASSSYLHNEQFF.

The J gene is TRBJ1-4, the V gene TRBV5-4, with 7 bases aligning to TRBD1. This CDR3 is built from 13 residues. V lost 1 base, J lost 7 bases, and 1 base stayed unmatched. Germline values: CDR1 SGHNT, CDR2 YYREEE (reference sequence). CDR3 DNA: TGTGCCAGCAGCTTGCAGGGGGGTGAAAAACTGTTTTTT. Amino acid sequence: CASSLQGGEKLFF.

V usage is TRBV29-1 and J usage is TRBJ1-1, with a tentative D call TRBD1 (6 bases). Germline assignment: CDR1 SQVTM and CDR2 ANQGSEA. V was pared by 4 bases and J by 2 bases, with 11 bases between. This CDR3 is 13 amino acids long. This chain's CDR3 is CSVVRGANTEAFF. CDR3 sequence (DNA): TGCAGCGTTGTCCGGGGGGCAAACACTGAAGCTTTCTTT.

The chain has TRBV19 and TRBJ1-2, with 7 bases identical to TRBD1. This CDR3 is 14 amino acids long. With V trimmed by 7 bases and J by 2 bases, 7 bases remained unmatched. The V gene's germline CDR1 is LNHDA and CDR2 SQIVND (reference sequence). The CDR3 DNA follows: TGTGCCAGTAACCCTCGGGACAGCAACTATGGCTACACCTTC. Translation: CASNPRDSNYGYTF.

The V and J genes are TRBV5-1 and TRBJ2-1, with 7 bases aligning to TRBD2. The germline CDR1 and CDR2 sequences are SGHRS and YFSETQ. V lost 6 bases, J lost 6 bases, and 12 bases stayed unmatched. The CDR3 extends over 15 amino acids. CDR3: CASTLGAGRSNEQFF. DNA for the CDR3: TGCGCCAGCACTCTGGGAGCGGGGCGGTCCAATGAGCAGTTCTTC.

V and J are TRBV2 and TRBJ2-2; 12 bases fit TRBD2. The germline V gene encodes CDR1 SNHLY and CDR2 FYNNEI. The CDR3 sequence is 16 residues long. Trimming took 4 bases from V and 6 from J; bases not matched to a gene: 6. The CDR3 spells CASSARASGGAGELFF. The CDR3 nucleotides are TGTGCCAGCAGTGCAAGGGCTAGCGGGGGGGCCGGGGAGCTGTTTTTT.

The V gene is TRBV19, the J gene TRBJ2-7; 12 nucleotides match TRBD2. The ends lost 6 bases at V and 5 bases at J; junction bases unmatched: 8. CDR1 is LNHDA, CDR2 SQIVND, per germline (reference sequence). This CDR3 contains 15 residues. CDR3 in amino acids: CASSPETSGGDEQYF. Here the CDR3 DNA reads TGTGCCAGTAGCCCCGAGACTAGCGGGGGAGACGAGCAGTACTTC.

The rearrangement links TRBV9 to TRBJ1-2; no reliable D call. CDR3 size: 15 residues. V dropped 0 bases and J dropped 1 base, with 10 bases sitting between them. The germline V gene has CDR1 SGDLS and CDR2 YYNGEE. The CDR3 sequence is CASSVANGYNYGYTF. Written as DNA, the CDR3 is TGTGCCAGCAGCGTAGCCAACGGTTATAACTATGGCTACACCTTC.

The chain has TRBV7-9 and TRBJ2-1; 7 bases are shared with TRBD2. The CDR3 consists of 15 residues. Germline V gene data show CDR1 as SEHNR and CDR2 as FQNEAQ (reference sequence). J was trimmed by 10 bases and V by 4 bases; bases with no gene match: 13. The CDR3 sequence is CASSSLAGAPREQFF. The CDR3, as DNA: TGTGCCAGCAGCTCGCTGGCGGGAGCGCCCAGGGAGCAGTTCTTC.